This T cell receptor beta chain was identified in a study of shared clonotypes between healthy human individuals. Notes on the study in general: Non-shared clonotypes were found to have lower generation probabilities than the clonotypes that were shared by all four of the sorted-subset donors.

It was into CD45RA+ naive and CD45RA-negative memory subsets that the CD4+ cells were split. The V end lost 2 bases, the J end lost 3 bases, and 16 bases lay between the germline ends. Germline V lookup: CDR1 SEHNR, CDR2 FQNEAQ (reference sequence). This CDR3 is built from 16 residues. Turning to this clone: Its target is unknown.

Every subset had its genomic DNA shared out evenly among several immunoSEQ plates. The data were produced by immunoSEQ multiplex PCR, yet TCRdb's version contains in-frame clones alone and is incomplete. This sample carries some 2,400,000 clones, nearly 97% of them seen once, and the ten largest clones take roughly 0.13%. This chain uses TRBV7-9 with TRBJ1-1, with TRBD1 as a possible D gene (5 bases). The sequence was collected from a man between 18 and 29 years old in good health. Material for sequencing was naive CD4+ T cells sorted from blood. The sample's subset: CD45RA+ positively selected. CDR3 DNA: TGTGCCAGCAGCTTACTAGGCCTCGGGGGAGACACTGAAGCTTTCTTT. Translating gives CASSLLGLGGDTEAFF. The entire variable domain, with the rest obtained from reference TRBV7-9 and TRBJ1-1, is as follows: DTGVSQNPRHKITKRGQNVTFRCDPISEHNRLYWYRQTLGQGPEFLTYFQNEAQLEKSRLLSDRFSAERPKGSFSTLEIQRTEQGDSAMYLCASSLLGLGGDTEAFFGQGTRLTVV.